This T cell receptor beta chain was documented in a study of response to subunit inactivated influenza vaccine. TCRdb reprocessed the RT-PCR reads with MiXCR, giving one entry per CDR3 protein. Here the sample spans under 850,000 distinct CDR3 sequences, approximately 17% being singletons. Study outcomes and limitations: The authors suggested that every seasonal influenza vaccination recruits few new T cells.

The CDR3 runs to 16 residues. Germline V CDR1 and CDR2: LGHNA, YSLEER. Trimming removed 1 base at V and 2 bases at J, with 9 bases between. On this clonotype itself: Its antigen is not known.

The source is a man in his fifties who received an inactivated influenza vaccine. The sequencing used PBMCs from blood, collected roughly 5 days after vaccination. This chain joins TRBV4-3 and TRBJ2-6; D is undetermined. Here the CDR3 DNA reads TGCGCCAGCAGCCAAGCCGACCGCGCTGGGGCCAACGTCCTGACTTTC. Amino acid sequence: CASSQADRAGANVLTF.